The T cell receptor (beta chain) under discussion was sequenced for a study of blood T cell repertoires in COVID-19 (TCRdb year 2020). In the study overall: Samples covering the acute and convalescent phases of COVID-19 were provided by collaborators in the United States, Italy and Spain. Deeply sampled blood TCRbeta repertoires from subjects exposed to, actively infected with, or recovered from COVID-19 were included in the dataset. Nearly every sample came with metadata listing a de-identified subject ID, COVID-19 status, age in years and sex. Where available, HLA class I and class II types were obtained from metadata supplied by the sample provider rather than from assay-based typing. The material from the prospective study consisted of cDNA or gDNA derived from T cells, B-cell-depleted T cells, or PBMCs. The repertoires were released in a freely available public database meant as a resource for research on the immune response to SARS-CoV-2. Samples came from the ongoing ImmuneRACE study (first 160 participants) plus 1,254 subjects from 6 global collaborators. Overall study outcomes, separate from this receptor: How much clinical and demographic metadata was included differed by source and by participant, and the metadata was provided uncurated.

Concerning this clone itself: Its binding antigen is unknown. Per-base qualities were not stored, and no clone one base away is much larger.

V is cut by 5 bases and J by 4 bases, and the space between the germline ends is 15 bases. CDR1 and CDR2 were assigned from the germline V gene as SNHLY and FYNNEI. Including cysteine and phenylalanine, the CDR3 has 15 amino acids. The only DNA kept is the CDR3, 45 bases in frame from the first base. TCRbeta CDR3 regions were amplified from genomic DNA by means of the immunoSEQ Assay, a bias-controlled multiplex PCR. Processing in the source paper ran as follows. The number of nucleated cells in each sample was estimated from the amplification of reference gene primers within the assay. To quantify the absolute abundance of each unique TCRbeta CDR3 rearrangement, sequence reads were collapsed and filtered. For each sample, productive Simpson clonality was calculated as the square root of Simpson's diversity index over productive rearrangements. This is the immuneACCESS table as TCRdb keeps it, with only in-frame sequences that have V and J called. A part of the clones is gone; compared with another copy, unresolved V genes explain less than half, and the rest is unexplained. That table supplies the V and J calls and clone size; D and trimming were determined from the DNA. In this sample the table shows fewer than 35,000 clones, nearly 90% of which occur a single time. The top ten hold approximately 30% of the sample.

Whole blood was collected in K2EDTA tubes by collaborating institutions according to the institutions' own protocols. For TCRbeta analysis, collaborator samples were shipped as frozen whole blood, as isolated PBMCs, or as DNA extracted from either sample type. The TCR comes from an elderly man with acute or convalescent COVID-19. Specimen: peripheral blood. The V gene is TRBV2 and the J gene is TRBJ2-1; the D call is possibly TRBD1 or TRBD2, each sharing 6 bases. Here the CDR3 is given as CASSKGGLAYNEQFF. Here is the DNA: TGTGCCAGCAGTAAAGGGGGACTCGCGTACAATGAGCAGTTCTTC.